The present T cell receptor (beta chain) was sequenced within a study of CD8+ T cells in alopecia areata. On the study more broadly: In an open-label trial, patients got 5 to 10 mg tofacitinib twice daily. General observations from the study: An increase in clonality over normal scalp was evident in lesional scalp, especially alopecia totalis/universalis. The study also sequences resident alphabeta T cells of normal skin in scalp samples.

Comments on this clone: Its antigen is not known.

V was clipped by 2 bases and J by 10 bases, with 9 bases between them. CDR3 length equals 12 residues. The germline V gene encodes CDR1 LGHNA and CDR2 YNFKEQ. Specimens obtained from alopecia areata patients comprised lesional scalp punch biopsies and peripheral blood. Sequencing used cDNA as its template, made by extracting RNA and reverse transcribing it. The assay was immunoSEQ multiplex PCR, and TCRdb's table has in-frame clones only and misses some. This sample has fewer than 100,000 clones, with 35% to 50% found just once. The sample consisted of CD4+ T cells sorted from blood. V usage is TRBV4-2 and J usage is TRBJ1-5, with D tentatively TRBD1 (5 bases). The receptor was derived from a human donor with alopecia areata. CDR3 amino acids: CASSQRTGPQHF. The CDR3 region has the DNA TGTGCCAGCAGCCAACGTACAGGTCCCCAGCATTTT.